This T cell receptor (beta chain) was identified during a study of cytomegalovirus exposure and HLA in healthy donors. General observations from the study: The majority of CMV-associated TCR beta chains were reported as apparently HLA-restricted in a later analysis. Associated with HLA alleles at 0.05 false discovery rate in a later analysis were around 15,000 TCR beta sequences.

Regarding this clone: Its matching antigen is unknown.

Use of 60 Vbeta and 13 Jbeta primers characterized the PCR. The method was immunoSEQ multiplex PCR; TCRdb's version includes in-frame clones alone and lacks a portion of them. The sample shows 100,000 to 150,000 clones, 60% to 80% of them seen only once. V was pared by 1 base and J by 0 bases, with 2 bases of the junction left unmatched. The V gene's germline CDR1 is SGHRS and CDR2 YFSETQ. The CDR3 length is 16 residues. Sample: PBMCs. This chain joins TRBV5-1 and TRBJ2-3; 10 bases line up with TRBD2. The TCR was taken from a woman aged 45-65 years in good health and CMV-seronegative. In nucleotides, the CDR3 is TGCGCCAGCAGCTTGCTAGCGGGGGCGAGCACAGATACGCAGTATTTT. Its translation is CASSLLAGASTDTQYF.